The present T cell receptor beta chain was sequenced within a study of cytomegalovirus exposure and HLA in healthy donors. The V end was cut by 5 bases, the J end by 3 bases, with 14 bases between. CDR3 length: 14 amino acids. CDR1 is MNHNS, CDR2 SASEGT, per germline. Both 60 Vbeta primers and 13 Jbeta primers went into the PCR. Produced via immunoSEQ multiplex PCR; TCRdb's table is partial and in-frame only. The table shows around 150,000 clones, with 64% occurring only once. This chain joins TRBV6-1 and TRBJ2-7; perhaps TRBD1 as D (6 bases). The material sequenced was PBMCs. This sequence was found in a woman under 40 in good health and CMV-seropositive. The CDR3 is CASSIQGEGYEQYF. DNA of the CDR3: TGTGCCAGCAGTATACAGGGAGAGGGCTACGAGCAGTACTTC.